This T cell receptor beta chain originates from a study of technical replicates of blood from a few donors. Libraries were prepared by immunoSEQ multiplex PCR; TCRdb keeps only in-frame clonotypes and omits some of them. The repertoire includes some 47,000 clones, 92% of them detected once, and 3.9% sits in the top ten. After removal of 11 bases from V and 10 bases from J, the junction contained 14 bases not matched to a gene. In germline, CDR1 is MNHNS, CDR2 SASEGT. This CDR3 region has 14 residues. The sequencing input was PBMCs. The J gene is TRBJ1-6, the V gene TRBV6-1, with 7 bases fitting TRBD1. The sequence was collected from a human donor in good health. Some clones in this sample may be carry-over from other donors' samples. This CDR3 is CAVQSTGSSSPLHF. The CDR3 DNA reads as TGTGCCGTACAATCGACAGGGTCAAGCTCACCCCTCCACTTT.